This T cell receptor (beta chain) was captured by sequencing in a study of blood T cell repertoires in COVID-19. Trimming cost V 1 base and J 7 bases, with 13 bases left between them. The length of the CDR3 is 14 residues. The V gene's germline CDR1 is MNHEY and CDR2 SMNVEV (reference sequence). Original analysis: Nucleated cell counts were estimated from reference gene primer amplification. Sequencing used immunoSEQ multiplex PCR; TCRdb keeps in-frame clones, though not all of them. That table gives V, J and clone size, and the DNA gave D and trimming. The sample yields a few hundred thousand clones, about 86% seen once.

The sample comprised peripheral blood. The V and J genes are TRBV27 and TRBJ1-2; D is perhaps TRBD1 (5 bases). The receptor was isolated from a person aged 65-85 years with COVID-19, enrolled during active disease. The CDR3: CASSLLGGAGGYTF. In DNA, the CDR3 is TGTGCCAGCAGTTTATTAGGAGGGGCCGGTGGCTACACCTTC.